This T cell receptor (beta chain) stems from a study of monozygotic twins with inflammatory bowel disease. Template switching incorporated UMIs with a 6-nucleotide sample barcode. TCRdb reworked the 5' RACE reads into one entry per CDR3 protein, no DNA. This sample's clone table lists over 100,000 distinct CDR3 sequences. Comments on this clonotype: Its antigen is unidentified.

Overall study results and limits: The analysis yielded no support for one strong signal or clonotype associated with IBD. Twins with IBD were found to have lower TCRbeta diversity (inverse Simpson) than healthy co-twins.

Blood was drawn at around 2.5 ml per donor. Germline assignment: CDR1 MNHEY and CDR2 SMNVEV (reference sequence). CDR3 length equals 13 residues. V is TRBV27 and J is TRBJ1-6; TCRdb's D call of TRBD1 is untestable without DNA. Sequences were obtained from blood. The origin of this receptor is a human donor with ulcerative colitis or Crohn's disease, or a healthy co-twin of an affected twin (not recorded which). The CDR3 protein is CASSWARGSPLHF.